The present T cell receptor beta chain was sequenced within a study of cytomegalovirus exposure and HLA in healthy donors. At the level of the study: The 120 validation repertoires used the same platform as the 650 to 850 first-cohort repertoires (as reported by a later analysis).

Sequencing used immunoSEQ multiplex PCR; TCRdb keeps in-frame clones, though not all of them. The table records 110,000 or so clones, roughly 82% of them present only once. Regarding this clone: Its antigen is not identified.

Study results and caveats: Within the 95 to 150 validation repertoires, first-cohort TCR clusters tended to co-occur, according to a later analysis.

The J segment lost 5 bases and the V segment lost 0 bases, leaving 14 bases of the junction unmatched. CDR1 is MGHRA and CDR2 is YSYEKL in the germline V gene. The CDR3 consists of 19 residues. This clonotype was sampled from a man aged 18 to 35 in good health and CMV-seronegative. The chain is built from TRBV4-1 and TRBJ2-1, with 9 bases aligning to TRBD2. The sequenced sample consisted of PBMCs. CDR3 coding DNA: TGCGCCAGCAGCCAAGAATCCCCCAAGGGCGGGGGGGCTCACAATGAGCAGTTCTTC. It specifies CASSQESPKGGGAHNEQFF.